These 12 T cell receptor beta chains share one sample of origin, sequenced in a study of Graves' ophthalmopathy and Graves' hyperthyroidism. The TCR beta CDR3 regions underwent amplification from RNA transcripts. The library came from an HTBI-primed first-round RT-PCR and a second-round multiplex PCR. TCRdb reprocessed the multiplex PCR reads via MiXCR and lists one record per CDR3 protein. The table has some 170,000 distinct CDR3 sequences, just under 40% seen once. The sequencing input was peripheral blood. Receptors were obtained from a man under 40 with Graves' ophthalmopathy.

The sample holds many counts of this clonotype. This rearrangement joins TRBV6-5 to TRBJ1-6; 11 nucleotides agree with TRBD1. V lost 0 bases and J lost 0; bases outside the gene matches: 4. This CDR3 has 19 residues. Germline values: CDR1 MNHEY, CDR2 SVGAGI. The CDR3 here is CASSYSGQGASSYNSPLHF. The CDR3 DNA reads TGTGCCAGCAGTTACTCCGGACAGGGGGCTAGCTCCTATAATTCACCCCTCCACTTT.

This clonotype was seen many times. V gene TRBV4-1 combines with J gene TRBJ2-7; D gene unclear. This CDR3 is built from 14 residues. Germline V gene sequence: CDR1 MGHRA, CDR2 YSYEKL. The V and J ends lost 1 base and 0 bases respectively, with 7 bases between them. In DNA form, the CDR3 reads TGCGCCAGCAGCCAAGGACCGGGCTCCTACGAGCAGTACTTC. It is translated as CASSQGPGSYEQYF.

The chain couples TRBV12-3 or TRBV12-4 to TRBJ2-5; TRBD2 agrees at 8 bases. CDR3 length equals 15 residues. After removal of 5 bases from V and 2 bases from J, the junction contained 7 bases not matched to a gene. The CDR3 loop is CASSESSGNQETQYF. CDR3 nucleotides: TGTGCCAGCAGTGAGAGTAGCGGGAATCAAGAGACCCAGTACTTC.

The chain links TRBV6-5 to TRBJ2-5; D is perhaps TRBD2 (6 bases). The germline gives CDR1 MNHEY, CDR2 SVGAGI. Trimming took off 10 bases at V and 4 bases at J, with 13 bases between the two ends. The CDR3 is 12 amino acids. The CDR3 nucleotides read TGTGCCACCGAGGGAGGTGGAGAGACCCAGTACTTC. It specifies CATEGGGETQYF.

Ten or more counts support this clonotype. This CDR3 is CASTHPPVGRQPQHF. DNA for the CDR3: TGTGCCAGCACCCACCCCCCTGTTGGAAGGCAGCCCCAGCATTTT. The chain recombines TRBV6-2 or TRBV6-3 with TRBJ1-5; D is unresolved. The CDR3 is 15 amino acids. V shed 7 bases and J shed 7 bases, with 20 bases lying between them. Germline V gene sequence: CDR1 MNHEY, CDR2 SVGEGT.

This clonotype was detected ten times or more. The gene calls are TRBV28 and TRBJ2-7, with D perhaps TRBD1 (6 bases). The germline V and J ends were trimmed by 7 bases and 6 bases, with 16 bases remaining between them. Germline CDR1 is MDHEN and CDR2 is SYDVKM. This CDR3 is 13 amino acids long. CDR3 region: CASTLGAAAEQYF. The DNA for the CDR3 is TGTGCCAGCACCCTGGGGGCTGCCGCCGAGCAGTACTTC.

This clonotype showed up just a few times. V usage is TRBV12-3 or TRBV12-4 and J usage is TRBJ1-2; tentative D call: TRBD1 (5 bases). CDR3 length: 15 residues. V was cut by 5 bases and J by 6 bases, with 19 bases left in between. CDR3 protein: CASSISGNSRHGYTF. DNA of the CDR3: TGTGCCAGCAGTATTTCAGGGAATTCGCGTCATGGCTACACCTTC.

This clonotype was seen ten or more times. V and J are TRBV27 and TRBJ1-5; TRBD1 is a possible D gene (5 bases). The germline gives CDR1 MNHEY, CDR2 SMNVEV (reference sequence). The germline V and J ends were trimmed by 3 bases and 5 bases, with 11 bases remaining between them. The CDR3 is made up of 14 amino acids. Here the CDR3 DNA reads TGTGCCAGCAGTTTCTCGGGGACGGATCAGCCCCAGCATTTT. This encodes CASSFSGTDQPQHF.

This clonotype was seen repeatedly, ten times or more. This sequence joins TRBV6-2 or TRBV6-3 and TRBJ1-2; no definite D call. The CDR3 consists of 13 residues. The V and J ends lost 7 bases and 4 bases respectively, with 13 bases between them. Germline assignment: CDR1 MNHEY and CDR2 SVGEGT. The CDR3 nucleotides read TGTGCCAGCACTCTCGGGAGTCTCTATGGCTACACCTTC. It yields the protein CASTLGSLYGYTF.

With respect to this clonotype: At one end the junction does not follow the germline gene, possibly because of a read error. This chain joins TRBV7-8 and TRBJ2-6; maybe TRBD1 (5 bases). The V gene's germline CDR1 is SGHVS and CDR2 FQNEAQ. The CDR3 spans 17 residues. The chain's CDR3 is CASSRSTGNSGANVLTF. The CDR3 nucleotides read TGTGCCAGCAGCAGATCAACAGGAAACTCTGGGGCCAACGTTCTGACTTTC.

This clonotype was detected many times. The chain combines TRBV12-3 or TRBV12-4 with TRBJ1-2; D gene uncertain. This CDR3 has 12 residues. Deletions cut 5 bases from V and 8 bases from J, with 12 bases between. CDR3 in DNA: TGTGCCAGCAGTCAGGTGGGAGGGGGCTACACCTTC. Protein sequence: CASSQVGGGYTF.

This clonotype was recorded at least ten times. The J gene is TRBJ2-4, the V gene TRBV20-1; 8 bases are shared with TRBD1. The V gene end was trimmed by 2 bases and the J gene end by 3 bases; junction bases not matched to a gene: 18. CDR3 length: 19 amino acids. The V gene's germline CDR1 is DFQATT and CDR2 SNEGSKA (reference sequence). CDR3 in amino acids: CSARKLDRGAAAFKNIQYF. CDR3 in DNA: TGCAGTGCTAGAAAACTTGACAGGGGAGCCGCCGCGTTCAAAAACATTCAGTACTTC.